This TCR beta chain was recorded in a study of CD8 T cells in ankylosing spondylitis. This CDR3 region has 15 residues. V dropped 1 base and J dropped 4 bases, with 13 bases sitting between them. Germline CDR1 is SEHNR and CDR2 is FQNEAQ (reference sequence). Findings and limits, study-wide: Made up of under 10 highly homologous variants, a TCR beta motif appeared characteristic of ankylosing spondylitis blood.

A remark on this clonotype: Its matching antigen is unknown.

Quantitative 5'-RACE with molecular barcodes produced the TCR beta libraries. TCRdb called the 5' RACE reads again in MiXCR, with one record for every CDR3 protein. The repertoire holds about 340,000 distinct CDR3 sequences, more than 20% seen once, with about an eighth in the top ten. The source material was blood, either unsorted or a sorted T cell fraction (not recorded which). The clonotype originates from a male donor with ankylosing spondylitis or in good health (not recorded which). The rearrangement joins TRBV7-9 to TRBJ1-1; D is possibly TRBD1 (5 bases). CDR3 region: CASSLVMGGATEAFF. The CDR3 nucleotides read TGTGCCAGCAGCTTAGTCATGGGGGGTGCCACTGAAGCTTTCTTT.